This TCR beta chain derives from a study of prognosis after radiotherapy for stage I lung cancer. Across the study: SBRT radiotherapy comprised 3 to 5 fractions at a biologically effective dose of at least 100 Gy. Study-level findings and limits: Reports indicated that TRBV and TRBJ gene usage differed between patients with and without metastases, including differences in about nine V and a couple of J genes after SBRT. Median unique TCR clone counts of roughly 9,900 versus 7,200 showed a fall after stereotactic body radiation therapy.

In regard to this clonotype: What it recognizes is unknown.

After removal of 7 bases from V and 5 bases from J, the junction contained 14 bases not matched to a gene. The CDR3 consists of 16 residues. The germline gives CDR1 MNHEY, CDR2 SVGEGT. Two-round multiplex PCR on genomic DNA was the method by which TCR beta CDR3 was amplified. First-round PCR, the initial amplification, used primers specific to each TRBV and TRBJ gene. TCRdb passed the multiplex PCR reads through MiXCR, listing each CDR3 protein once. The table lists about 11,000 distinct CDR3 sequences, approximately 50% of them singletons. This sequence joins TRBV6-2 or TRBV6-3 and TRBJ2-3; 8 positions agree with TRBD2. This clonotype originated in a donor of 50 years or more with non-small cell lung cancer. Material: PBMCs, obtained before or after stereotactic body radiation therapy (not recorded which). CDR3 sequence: CASKTGLAGAVDTQYF. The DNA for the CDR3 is TGTGCCAGCAAAACCGGACTAGCTGGAGCCGTAGATACGCAGTATTTT.